The 2 T cell receptor beta chains below were found in one sample sequenced in a study of Graves' ophthalmopathy and Graves' hyperthyroidism. RNA transcripts provided the template for amplifying TCR beta CDR3 regions. Scientists carried out first-round RT-PCR using HTBI primers and then a second-round multiplex PCR. Each CDR3 protein is one row after TCRdb ran MiXCR on the multiplex PCR reads. Of a few hundred thousand distinct CDR3 sequences listed, approximately 37% are singletons. Material: peripheral blood or thyroid tissue (not recorded which). These receptors originate from an adult man with Graves' hyperthyroidism.

This clonotype was seen many times. V gene TRBV14 combines with J gene TRBJ2-5; weak D call: TRBD1 (7 bases). Germline CDR1 SGHDN, CDR2 FVKESK. Trimming took 4 bases from V and 0 from J, leaving 12 bases between them. The CDR3 has 15 residues. The CDR3: CASSRGTAYQETQYF. The CDR3 nucleotides are TGTGCCAGCAGCCGCGGGACAGCGTACCAAGAGACCCAGTACTTC. The full variable domain, its missing parts supplied by reference TRBV14 and TRBJ2-5, is EAGVTQFPSHSVIEKGQTVTLRCDPISGHDNLYWYRRVMGKEIKFLLHFVKESKQDESGMPNNRFLAERTGGTYSTLKVQPAELEDSGVYFCASSRGTAYQETQYFGPGTRLLVL.

Only one count was recorded for this clonotype. The chain's CDR3 is CASSAQRLNSPLHF. CDR3 coding DNA: TGTGCCAGCAGCGCCCAACGCCTTAATTCACCCCTCCACTTT. V usage is TRBV3-1 and J usage is TRBJ1-6, with D unresolved. V was trimmed by 5 bases and J by 6 bases, leaving 11 bases between them. The CDR3 contains 14 residues. From germline, CDR1 is LGHDT and CDR2 YNNKEL (reference sequence).